This T cell receptor (beta chain) originates from a study of shared clonotypes between healthy human individuals (dated by TCRdb to 2019 to 2021). Study-level background: A few men and two women, aged 18 to 49 years, made up the cohort. Between about 0.8 and 9 billion PBMCs per donor were obtained by leukapheresis. The study deeply sequenced blood TCR repertoires of about 5 healthy adults to estimate repertoire size and the extent of clonotype sharing between individuals. Libraries were prepared and TCR repertoires were sequenced by different laboratories using diverse techniques, in order to increase sequencing depth and limit assay-specific biases.

Notes on this clone: Its antigen is not yet known. It has no much larger one-base neighbor in the sample; base qualities were not kept.

Study-wide findings and limitations: Because the study included a small number of donors, the genetic and exposure-history diversity represented was limited. Only blood was sampled, and tissue TCR repertoires likely differ from those in blood. Pairwise subsampling led to the expectation that sequencing depth would affect the degree of clonotype sharing among donors.

Healthy HIV-negative adults with no recently reported acute infections or vaccinations were included as donors. Every donor was a Caucasian adult residing in Nashville, Tennessee, USA. For unsorted samples, around 90 million PBMCs were counted, and genomic DNA was extracted using the QIAamp DNA Blood Mini kit. Blood was obtained by leukapheresis, after which PBMCs were separated by Ficoll-Histopaque density gradient centrifugation and cryopreserved in liquid nitrogen vapor phase. The CDR3 runs 13 residues from the cysteine to the phenylalanine. Only CDR3 DNA remains: 39 bases, in frame from the first base. At the junction V is shortened by 3 bases and J by 3 bases, with 8 bases in between. From the germline V gene (reference sequence), CDR1 is LNHDA and CDR2 is SQIVND. TCR CDR3 regions were amplified from genomic DNA by multiplex PCR using the deep immunoSEQ assay. For each cell subset, the extracted genomic DNA was distributed evenly across all wells of several immunoSEQ 96-well plates, and each plate served as one replicate. For unsorted PBMC, each replicate PCR was loaded with around 300 ng genomic DNA, equivalent to about 30,000 T cell genomes. Ten immunoSEQ deep assay plates were used to sequence the unsorted PBMC genomic DNA. Purified libraries were quantified with a Qubit 3.0 fluorometer, sized on a Bioanalyzer 2100, and re-quantified with the KAPA Library Quantification kit. Every immunoSEQ 96-well plate was sequenced on a dedicated single-read 150-cycle Illumina NextSeq 550 flow cell. The original methods were these. The immunoSEQ output contained only junctional sequences without quality scores, so filtering could not match that applied to full-length reads. To assign V/J genes and CDR3, sequences were annotated using PyIR, a Python wrapper for IgBLAST v1.9, with IMGT germline references. Reads were removed for weak V/J assignments (E-value above 1e-6), missing CDR3, stop codons, out-of-frame junctions, or ambiguous translated residues. V3J clonotypes were defined as sequences sharing an identical inferred V gene, J gene, and CDR3 amino acid sequence. To compute the percentage overlap between repertoires, the number of shared unique clonotypes was divided by the size of the smaller repertoire. Three approaches were used to assess repertoire richness: RTK rarefaction, the Chao1 estimator, and Recon v2.1 estimates of unobserved clonotypes. This immuneACCESS table, as held by TCRdb, lists in-frame sequences with V and J called but not all clones. Of the missing ones, under half trace to an unresolved V gene in checked studies; the others have no known cause. Clone size and the V and J calls come from that table; the DNA yielded D and trimming. This sample is represented by hundreds of thousands of clones; roughly four fifths of them were singletons. Over 10% of the sample belongs to the ten largest clones.

This sequence was found in a woman between 40 and 55 years old in good health. Some clones in this sample may be carry-over from other donors' samples. The specimen sequenced was PBMCs. The V and J segments used are TRBV19 and TRBJ2-5; the D segment cannot be called with confidence. The CDR3 loop reads CASSIVWEETQYF. The DNA sequence is as follows: TGTGCCAGTAGTATTGTGTGGGAAGAGACCCAGTACTTC. Where the CDR3 stops, the reference TRBV19 and TRBJ2-5 genes take over; the full variable domain is DGGITQSPKYLFRKEGQNVTLSCEQNLNHDAMYWYRQDPGQGLRLIYYSQIVNDFQKGDIAEGYSVSREKKESFPLTVTSAQKNPTAFYLCASSIVWEETQYFGPGTRLLVL.